The sequence of this TCR beta chain was determined in a study of blood T cell repertoires in COVID-19. Whole-study context: PBMCs, B-cell-depleted T cells, or T cells were the source of the cDNA or gDNA that made up the material.

V was clipped by 3 bases and J by 6 bases; unmatched bases: 4. Looked up from germline, CDR1 is KGHSH and CDR2 is LQKENI. The CDR3 spans 14 residues. TCRdb keeps only in-frame clones here, not all; method: immunoSEQ multiplex PCR. The table includes about 70,000 clones, 80% to 90% detected once. The sequenced sample consisted of peripheral blood. The gene calls are TRBV18 and TRBJ2-4; 8 positions agree with TRBD1. The receptor comes from a human donor in a cohort sampled during active COVID-19. The CDR3 loop reads CASSPEGTGNIQYF. CDR3 nucleotides: TGTGCCAGCTCACCGGAGGGGACAGGAAACATTCAGTACTTC.